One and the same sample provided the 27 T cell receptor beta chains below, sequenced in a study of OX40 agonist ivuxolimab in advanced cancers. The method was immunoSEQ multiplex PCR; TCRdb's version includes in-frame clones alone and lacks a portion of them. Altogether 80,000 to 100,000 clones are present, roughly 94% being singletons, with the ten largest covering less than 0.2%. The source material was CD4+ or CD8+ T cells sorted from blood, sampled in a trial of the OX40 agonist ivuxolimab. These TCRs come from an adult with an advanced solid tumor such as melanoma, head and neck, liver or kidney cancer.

CDR3 nucleotides: TGTGCCAGTAGCAAGAAACAGGGGGCCTCCGAAAAACTGTTTTTT. Translated, it gives CASSKKQGASEKLFF. The chain carries TRBV19 and TRBJ1-4, with TRBD1 identical over 9 bases. Germline trimming cut 6 bases from V and 8 bases from J; bases unmatched to any gene: 10. Germline CDR1 and CDR2: LNHDA and SQIVND (reference sequence). CDR3 size: 15 residues.

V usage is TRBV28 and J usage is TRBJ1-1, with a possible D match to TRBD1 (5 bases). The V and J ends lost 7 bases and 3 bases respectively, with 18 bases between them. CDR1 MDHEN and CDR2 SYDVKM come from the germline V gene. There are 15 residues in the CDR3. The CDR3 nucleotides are TGTGCCAGCATATCCGCGGGGCCCTCTGACACTGAAGCTTTCTTT. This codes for CASISAGPSDTEAFF. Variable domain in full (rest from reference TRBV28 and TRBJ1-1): DVKVTQSSRYLVKRTGEKVFLECVQDMDHENMFWYRQDPGLGLRLIYFSYDVKMKEKGDIPEGYSVSREKKERFSLILESASTNQTSMYLCASISAGPSDTEAFFGQGTRLTVV.

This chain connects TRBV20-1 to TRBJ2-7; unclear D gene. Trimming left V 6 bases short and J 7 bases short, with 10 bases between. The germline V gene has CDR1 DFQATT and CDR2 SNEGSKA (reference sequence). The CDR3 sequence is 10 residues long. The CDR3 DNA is TGCAGTGCCAGAACTGAAGAGCAGTACTTC. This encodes CSARTEEQYF.

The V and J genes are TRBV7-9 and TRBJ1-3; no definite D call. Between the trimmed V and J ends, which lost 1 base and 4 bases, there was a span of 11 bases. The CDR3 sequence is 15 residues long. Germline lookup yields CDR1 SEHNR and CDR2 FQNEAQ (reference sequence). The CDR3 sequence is CASSLVQVTGNTIYF. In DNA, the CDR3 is TGTGCCAGCAGCTTAGTGCAGGTCACAGGAAACACCATATATTTT.

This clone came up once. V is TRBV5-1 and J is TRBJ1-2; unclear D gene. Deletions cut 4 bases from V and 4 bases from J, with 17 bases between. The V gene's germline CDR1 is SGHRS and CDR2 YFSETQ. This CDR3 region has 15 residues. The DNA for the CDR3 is TGCGCCAGCAGCCCGGCGGTGGGCCAGAGCTATGGCTACACCTTC. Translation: CASSPAVGQSYGYTF.

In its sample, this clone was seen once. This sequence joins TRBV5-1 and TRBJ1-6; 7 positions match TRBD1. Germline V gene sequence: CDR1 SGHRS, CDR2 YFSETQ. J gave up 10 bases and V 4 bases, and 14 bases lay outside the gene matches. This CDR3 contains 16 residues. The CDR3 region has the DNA TGCGCCAGCAGCATCCTCCCGGACAGGAGGGACTCACCCCTCCACTTT. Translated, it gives CASSILPDRRDSPLHF.

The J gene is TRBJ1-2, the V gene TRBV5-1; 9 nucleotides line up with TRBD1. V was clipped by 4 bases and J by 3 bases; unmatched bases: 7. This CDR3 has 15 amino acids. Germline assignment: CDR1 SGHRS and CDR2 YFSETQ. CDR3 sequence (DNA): TGCGCCAGCAGCCCGGGTAGGGACAGGGACTATGGCTACACCTTC. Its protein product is CASSPGRDRDYGYTF.

CDR3 DNA sequence: TGTGCCAGCAGCCCGGAAGGTAGCGGGAGCGTCGGGACCCAGTACTTC. Protein: CASSPEGSGSVGTQYF. The V call is TRBV5-6, the J call TRBJ2-5, with 9 positions matching TRBD2. Germline CDR1 is SGHDT and CDR2 is YYEEEE. This CDR3 has 16 residues. V lost 4 bases, J lost 7 bases, and 14 bases stayed unmatched.

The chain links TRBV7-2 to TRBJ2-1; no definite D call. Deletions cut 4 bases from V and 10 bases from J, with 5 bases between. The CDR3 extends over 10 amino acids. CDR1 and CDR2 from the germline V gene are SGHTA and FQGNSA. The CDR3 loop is CASSSGEQFF. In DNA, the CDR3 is TGTGCCAGCAGCTCCGGGGAGCAGTTCTTC.

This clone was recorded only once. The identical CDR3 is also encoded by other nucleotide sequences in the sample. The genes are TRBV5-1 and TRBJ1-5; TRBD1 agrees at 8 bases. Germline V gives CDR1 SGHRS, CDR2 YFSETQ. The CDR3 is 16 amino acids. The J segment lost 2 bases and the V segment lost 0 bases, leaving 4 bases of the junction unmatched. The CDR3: CASSLGTGGGNQPQHF. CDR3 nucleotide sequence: TGCGCCAGCAGCTTGGGAACAGGGGGTGGCAATCAGCCCCAGCATTTT.

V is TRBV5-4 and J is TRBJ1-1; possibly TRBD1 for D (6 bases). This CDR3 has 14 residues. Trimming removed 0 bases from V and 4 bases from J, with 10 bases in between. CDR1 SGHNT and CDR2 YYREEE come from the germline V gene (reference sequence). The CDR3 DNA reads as TGTGCCAGCAGCTTGGTTGTAGGGGGCACTGAAGCTTTCTTT. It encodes CASSLVVGGTEAFF.

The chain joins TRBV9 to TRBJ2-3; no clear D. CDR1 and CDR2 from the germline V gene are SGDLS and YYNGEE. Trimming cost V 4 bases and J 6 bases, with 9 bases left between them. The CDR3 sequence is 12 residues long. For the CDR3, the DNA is TGTGCCAGCAGCCCTCGCGCGGATACGCAGTATTTT. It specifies CASSPRADTQYF.

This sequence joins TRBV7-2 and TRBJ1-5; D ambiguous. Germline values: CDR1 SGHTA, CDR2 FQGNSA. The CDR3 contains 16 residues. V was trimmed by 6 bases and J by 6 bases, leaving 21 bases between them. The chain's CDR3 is CASSPREASRVQPQHF. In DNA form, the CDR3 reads TGTGCCAGCAGTCCTCGGGAGGCCTCGAGGGTTCAGCCCCAGCATTTT.

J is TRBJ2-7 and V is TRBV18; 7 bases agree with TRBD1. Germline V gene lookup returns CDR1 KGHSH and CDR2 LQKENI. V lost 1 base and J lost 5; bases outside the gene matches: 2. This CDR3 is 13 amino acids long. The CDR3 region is CASSPQGADEQYF. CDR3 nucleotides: TGTGCCAGCTCACCACAGGGGGCGGACGAGCAGTACTTC. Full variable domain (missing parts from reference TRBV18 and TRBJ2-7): NAGVMQNPRHLVRRRGQEARLRCSPMKGHSHVYWYRQLPEEGLKFMVYLQKENIIDESGMPKERFSAEFPKEGPSILRIQQVVRGDSAAYFCASSPQGADEQYFGPGTRLTVT.

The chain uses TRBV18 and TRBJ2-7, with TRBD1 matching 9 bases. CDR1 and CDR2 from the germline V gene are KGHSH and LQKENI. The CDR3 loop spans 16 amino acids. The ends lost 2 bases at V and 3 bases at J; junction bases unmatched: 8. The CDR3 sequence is CASSPVGQGLNYEQYF. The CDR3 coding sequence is TGTGCCAGCTCACCAGTGGGACAGGGTCTTAACTACGAGCAGTACTTC.

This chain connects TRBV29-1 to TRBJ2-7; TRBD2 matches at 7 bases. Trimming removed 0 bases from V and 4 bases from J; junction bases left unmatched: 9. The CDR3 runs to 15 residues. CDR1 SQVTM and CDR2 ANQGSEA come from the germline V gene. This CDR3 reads CSVEEAGLGGYEQYF. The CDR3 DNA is TGCAGCGTTGAAGAAGCAGGACTAGGAGGGTACGAGCAGTACTTC.

CDR3 amino acids: CASGRQAGEQYF. The CDR3 DNA follows: TGTGCCAGTGGTAGGCAGGCGGGCGAGCAGTACTTC. The rearrangement links TRBV19 to TRBJ2-7; maybe TRBD2 (5 bases). Per the germline V gene, CDR1 is LNHDA and CDR2 is SQIVND (reference sequence). V dropped 8 bases and J dropped 6 bases, with 14 bases sitting between them. CDR3 length: 12 residues.

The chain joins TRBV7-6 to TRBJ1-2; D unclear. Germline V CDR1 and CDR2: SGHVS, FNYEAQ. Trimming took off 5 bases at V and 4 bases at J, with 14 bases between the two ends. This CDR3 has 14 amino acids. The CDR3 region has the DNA TGTGCCAGCAGCCCTCAATATAAGATCTATGGCTACACCTTC. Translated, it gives CASSPQYKIYGYTF.

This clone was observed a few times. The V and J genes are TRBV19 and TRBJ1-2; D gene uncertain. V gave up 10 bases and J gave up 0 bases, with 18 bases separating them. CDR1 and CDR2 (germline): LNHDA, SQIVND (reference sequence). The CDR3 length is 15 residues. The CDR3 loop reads CATGIGPGSNYGYTF. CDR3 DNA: TGTGCCACTGGCATCGGGCCGGGATCTAACTATGGCTACACCTTC.

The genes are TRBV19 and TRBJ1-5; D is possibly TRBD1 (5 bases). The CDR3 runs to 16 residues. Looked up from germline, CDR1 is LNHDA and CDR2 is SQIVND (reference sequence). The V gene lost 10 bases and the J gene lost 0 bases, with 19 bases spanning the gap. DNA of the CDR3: TGTGCCACCATGACAGTTTGGAGAAATAGCAATCAGCCCCAGCATTTT. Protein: CATMTVWRNSNQPQHF.

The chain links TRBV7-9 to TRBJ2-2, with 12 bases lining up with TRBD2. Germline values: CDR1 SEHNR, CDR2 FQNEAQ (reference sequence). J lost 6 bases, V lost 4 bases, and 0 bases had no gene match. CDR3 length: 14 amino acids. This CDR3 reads CASSWTSGAGELFF. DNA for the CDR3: TGTGCCAGCAGCTGGACTAGCGGGGCCGGGGAGCTGTTTTTT.

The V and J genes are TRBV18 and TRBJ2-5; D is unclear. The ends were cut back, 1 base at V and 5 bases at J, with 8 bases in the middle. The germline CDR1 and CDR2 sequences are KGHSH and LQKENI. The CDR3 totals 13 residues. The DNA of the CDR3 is TGTGCCAGCTCACCACAGAGGTACGAGACCCAGTACTTC. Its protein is CASSPQRYETQYF. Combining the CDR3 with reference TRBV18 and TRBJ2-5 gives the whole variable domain NAGVMQNPRHLVRRRGQEARLRCSPMKGHSHVYWYRQLPEEGLKFMVYLQKENIIDESGMPKERFSAEFPKEGPSILRIQQVVRGDSAAYFCASSPQRYETQYFGPGTRLLVL.

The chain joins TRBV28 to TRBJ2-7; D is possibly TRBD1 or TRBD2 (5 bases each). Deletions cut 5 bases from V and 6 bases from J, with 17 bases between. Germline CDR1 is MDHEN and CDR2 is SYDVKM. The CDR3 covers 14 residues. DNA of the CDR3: TGTGCCAGCAGTCCCCCCCTTATGAGGGGCGAGCAGTACTTC. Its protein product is CASSPPLMRGEQYF.

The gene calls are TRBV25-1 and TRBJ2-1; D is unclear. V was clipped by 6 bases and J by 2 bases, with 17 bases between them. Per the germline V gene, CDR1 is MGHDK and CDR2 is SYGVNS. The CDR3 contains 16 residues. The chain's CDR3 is CASSRGYLTPYNEQFF. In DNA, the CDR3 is TGTGCCAGCAGCCGAGGATATCTAACCCCCTACAATGAGCAGTTCTTC.

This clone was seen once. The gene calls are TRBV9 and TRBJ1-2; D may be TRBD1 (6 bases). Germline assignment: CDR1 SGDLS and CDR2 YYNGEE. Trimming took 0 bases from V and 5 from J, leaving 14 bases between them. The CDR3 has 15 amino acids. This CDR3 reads CASSVEGGGMYGYTF. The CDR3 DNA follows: TGTGCCAGCAGCGTAGAAGGAGGGGGAATGTATGGCTACACCTTC. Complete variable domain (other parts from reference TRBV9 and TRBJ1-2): DSGVTQTPKHLITATGQRVTLRCSPRSGDLSVYWYQQSLDQGLQFLIQYYNGEERAKGNILERFSAQQFPDLHSELNLSSLELGDSALYFCASSVEGGGMYGYTFGSGTRLTVV.

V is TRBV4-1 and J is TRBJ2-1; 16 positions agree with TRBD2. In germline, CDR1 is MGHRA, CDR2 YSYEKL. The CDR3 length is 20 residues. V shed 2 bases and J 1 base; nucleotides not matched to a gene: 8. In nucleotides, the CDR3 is TGCGCCAGCAGCCAACTTCCGGGACTAGCGGGGGGGCAATCCTACAATGAGCAGTTCTTC. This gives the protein CASSQLPGLAGGQSYNEQFF.

The CDR3 region has the DNA TGTGCCAGCAGCTTAGGACGTGGTCCCTCTGGAAACACCATATATTTT. Amino acids: CASSLGRGPSGNTIYF. The chain combines TRBV11-3 with TRBJ1-3; no firm D call. The germline V gene has CDR1 SGHNT and CDR2 YENEEA. V lost 1 base and J lost 0, with 10 bases in between. The CDR3 spans 16 residues.